This entry is about one TCR beta chain. This CDR3 comprises 15 residues. Germline CDR1 reads SGHRS; CDR2 reads YFSETQ. V lost 0 bases, J lost 8 bases, and 7 bases stayed unmatched. These data are taken from a study of PD-L1 blockade in urothelial cancer. Turning to the study itself: When patients started atezolizumab in about 2014, it was given at 1,200 mg intravenously every 3 weeks.

Sequencing was performed with immunoSEQ multiplex PCR; in TCRdb, only in-frame clones are kept and a portion is missing. The sample yields about 83,000 clones, roughly 87% seen once. Locally advanced or metastatic urothelial carcinoma was present in patients. The TCR sequence derives from a woman in her sixties or seventies with urothelial cancer. The chain is built from TRBV5-1 and TRBJ2-1, with 8 bases fitting TRBD2. Sequences were derived from PBMCs, sampled around atezolizumab (anti-PD-L1) treatment. CDR3 bases: TGCGCCAGCAGCTTGGGGGCGGGAGGTGGATATGAGCAGTTCTTC. Protein sequence: CASSLGAGGGYEQFF. Combining the CDR3 with reference TRBV5-1 and TRBJ2-1 gives the whole variable domain KAGVTQTPRYLIKTRGQQVTLSCSPISGHRSVSWYQQTPGQGLQFLFEYFSETQRNKGNFPGRFSGRQFSNSRSEMNVSTLELGDSALYLCASSLGAGGGYEQFFGPGTRLTVL.